The 31 T cell receptor beta chains listed next were all sequenced from one sample in a study of T cells in women clearing cervical HPV infection. Sequenced by immunoSEQ multiplex PCR; TCRdb stores in-frame clones only, minus some. In all, the sample yields tens of thousands of clones. Sample: blood buffy coat. Every receptor here comes from a woman aged 18 to 75 with a cervical HPV16 infection that either progressed to CIN3+ or cleared (not recorded which).

A note on this clone: The read ends 3 residues before the CDR3 terminus; that terminus is restored from the germline J gene. This chain links TRBV6-1 with TRBJ2-1; TRBD2 aligns across 8 bases. This CDR3 has 15 amino acids. V dropped 1 base and J dropped 6; count of bases not matched to a gene: 5. Germline CDR1 and CDR2: MNHNS and SASEGT. This CDR3 is CASSEEDGTSNEQFF. The sequenced CDR3 bases are TGTGCCAGCAGTGAAGAGGATGGGACTAGCAATGAG.

Concerning this clone itself: The read ends 3 residues shy of where the CDR3 ends; the end is completed using the germline J gene. The chain combines TRBV5-5 with TRBJ1-1; D gene uncertain. CDR3 length equals 15 residues. The germline CDR1 and CDR2 sequences are SGHKS and YYEKEE (reference sequence). V was shortened by 4 bases and J by 1 base, with 14 bases between the two germline ends. The CDR3 loop reads CASSTFAVPNTEAFF. The CDR3 bases that were read are TGTGCCAGCAGCACCTTTGCGGTACCGAACACTGAA. The whole variable domain, remainder taken from reference TRBV5-5 and TRBJ1-1, is DAGVTQSPTHLIKTRGQQVTLRCSPISGHKSVSWYQQVLGQGPQFIFQYYEKEERGRGNFPDRFSARQFPNYSSELNVNALLLGDSALYLCASSTFAVPNTEAFFGQGTRLTVV.

CDR3 sequence reads: CSARDPRGPSSGYTF. The DNA read from the CDR3 is TGCAGTGCTAGAGATCCGAGGGGGCCCTCGAGTGGC. This chain joins TRBV20-1 and TRBJ1-2; 7 bases fit TRBD1. Read data end 3 residues before the CDR3 end; the end is taken from the germline J gene. V was clipped by 0 bases and J by 7 bases; unmatched bases: 11. The CDR3 runs to 15 residues. Looked up from germline, CDR1 is DFQATT and CDR2 is SNEGSKA (reference sequence).

In the case of this clone: The read is 3 residues too short to cover the CDR3 end, so that end is filled in from the germline J gene. This rearrangement joins TRBV30 to TRBJ1-5; D unresolved. V was clipped by 2 bases and J by 1 base, with 12 bases between them. Germline V gives CDR1 GTSNPN, CDR2 SVGIG (reference sequence). This CDR3 is built from 15 residues. The part of the CDR3 DNA that was read is TGTGCCTGGAGTCTCTTGGGCGGGAGCAATCAGCCC. Its translation: CAWSLLGGSNQP. The whole CDR3 protein is CAWSLLGGSNQPQHF.

Points on this clone: At one of its ends the junction is not consistent with the germline gene, which may arise from a read error. From the germline J gene comes the end of the CDR3, since the read stops 3 residues before it. V is TRBV7-9 and J is TRBJ2-5; D is possibly TRBD1 (6 bases). CDR3 length equals 15 residues. CDR1 is SEHNR, CDR2 FQNEAQ, per germline (reference sequence). The sequenced part of the CDR3 DNA is TGTCCCAGCAGCCATCATCAGGGGCTCGAAGAGACC. It encodes CPSSHHQGLEET. In full, the CDR3 reads CPSSHHQGLEETQYF.

About this clone: The CDR3 end falls 3 residues outside the read, so it is completed with the germline J gene. The V call is TRBV10-3, the J call TRBJ1-1, with D possibly matching TRBD1 (5 bases). Germline V lookup: CDR1 ENHRY, CDR2 SYGVKD. CDR3 size: 13 residues. V was trimmed by 8 bases and J by 4 bases, leaving 14 bases between them. This CDR3 is CAILGGESTEAFF. The sequenced part of the CDR3 DNA is TGTGCCATCCTTGGGGGGGAGAGCACTGAA.

Details on this clone: The read ends 3 residues early relative to the CDR3; the germline J gene fills the gap. J is TRBJ2-7 and V is TRBV6-1; no reliable D call. V was cut by 1 base and J by 3 bases, with 7 bases left in between. Germline-derived CDR1 and CDR2 are MNHNS and SASEGT. This CDR3 is built from 13 residues. CDR3 protein: CASSEEGHYEQYF. Incomplete CDR3 DNA: TGTGCCAGCAGTGAAGAAGGTCACTACGAG.

Regarding this clone: The read terminates 3 residues ahead of where the CDR3 ends, so the germline J gene completes it. The chain joins TRBV10-2 to TRBJ1-2; D is ambiguous. The germline CDR1 and CDR2 sequences are WSHSY and SAAADI. The CDR3 spans 15 residues. V dropped 5 bases and J dropped 0 bases, with 13 bases sitting between them. CDR3 amino acids: CASSPSQTANYGYTF. The sequenced part of the CDR3 DNA is TGCGCCAGCAGTCCTAGCCAGACGGCTAACTATGGC.

Notes on this clone: The CDR3 end falls 3 residues outside the read, so it is completed with the germline J gene. The chain has TRBV27 and TRBJ2-2, with D perhaps matching TRBD2 (7 bases). The CDR3 has 14 residues. The V gene's germline CDR1 is MNHEY and CDR2 SMNVEV (reference sequence). V lost 4 bases and J lost 5, with 11 bases in between. Incomplete CDR3 DNA: TGTGCCAGCAGTTACGGGGGGCAGACCGGGGAG. Translated, it gives CASSYGGQTGE. In full, the CDR3 is CASSYGGQTGELFF.

Remarks on this clone: The read halts 3 residues ahead of the CDR3 end, with the missing end drawn from the germline J gene. This chain connects TRBV7-3 to TRBJ1-1, with TRBD1 matching over 12 bases. This CDR3 comprises 18 residues. V trimming: 4 bases; J trimming: 0 bases; junction bases outside the gene matches: 9. Germline lookup yields CDR1 SGHTA and CDR2 FQGTGA. The sequenced part of the CDR3 DNA is TGTGCCAGCAGCTCCCCTTGGGGACAGGGGGCCGTGAACACTGAA. Protein product: CASSSPWGQGAVNTE. The full-length CDR3 reads as CASSSPWGQGAVNTEAFF.

The chain's CDR3 is CASSITGFTQPQHF. CDR3 bases read: TGTGCCAGTAGTATAACAGGGTTCACTCAGCCC. The rearrangement links TRBV19 to TRBJ1-5, with D possibly TRBD1 on 6 matching bases. The read terminates 3 residues before the CDR3 end, so the remaining end is supplied by the germline J gene. Germline CDR1 LNHDA, CDR2 SQIVND (reference sequence). This CDR3 has 14 amino acids. Deletions cut 2 bases from V and 6 bases from J, with 11 bases between. The whole variable domain, remainder taken from reference TRBV19 and TRBJ1-5, is DGGITQSPKYLFRKEGQNVTLSCEQNLNHDAMYWYRQDPGQGLRLIYYSQIVNDFQKGDIAEGYSVSREKKESFPLTVTSAQKNPTAFYLCASSITGFTQPQHFGDGTRLSIL.

A remark on this clone: A junction end diverges from the germline sequence, so it may reflect a read error. The read terminates 3 residues before the CDR3 end, so the remaining end is supplied by the germline J gene. The chain links TRBV18 to TRBJ1-5, with D unclear. This CDR3 region has 14 residues. The V gene's germline CDR1 is KGHSH and CDR2 LQKENI. The CDR3 loop is CAGSLSKGNQPQHF. Partial CDR3 DNA: TGTGCCGGCTCACTTTCCAAGGGCAATCAGCCC.

Notes on this clone: The read comes to an end 3 residues before the CDR3 does, leaving the germline J gene to fill in the end. The chain combines TRBV11-2 with TRBJ2-1, with D possibly matching TRBD2 (5 bases). Per the germline V gene, CDR1 is SGHAT and CDR2 is FQNNGV. Deletions cut 7 bases from V and 6 bases from J, with 16 bases between. This CDR3 has 14 amino acids. The chain's CDR3 is CASTSLGGGNEQFF. The CDR3 bases that were read are TGTGCCAGCACCTCTCTAGGTGGAGGCAATGAG. The entire variable domain, with the rest obtained from reference TRBV11-2 and TRBJ2-1, is as follows: EAGVAQSPRYKIIEKRQSVAFWCNPISGHATLYWYQQILGQGPKLLIQFQNNGVVDDSQLPKDRFSAERLKGVDSTLKIQPAKLEDSAVYLCASTSLGGGNEQFFGPGTRLTVL.

For this clone: The read terminates 3 residues before the CDR3 end, so the remaining end is supplied by the germline J gene. The gene calls are TRBV20-1 and TRBJ1-5, with 8 positions matching TRBD1. The CDR3 contains 15 residues. J lost 3 bases, V lost 6 bases, and 10 bases had no gene match. Germline V lookup: CDR1 DFQATT, CDR2 SNEGSKA (reference sequence). The CDR3 loop is CSAGQDSAFNQPQHF. CDR3 DNA, as far as it was read: TGCAGTGCGGGACAGGACAGTGCCTTCAATCAGCCC.

About this clone: The read ends 3 residues shy of where the CDR3 ends; the end is completed using the germline J gene. The rearrangement links TRBV20-1 to TRBJ2-3; 11 bases line up with TRBD2. After removal of 4 bases from V and 4 bases from J, the junction contained 4 bases not matched to a gene. The CDR3 totals 14 residues. Germline CDR1 DFQATT, CDR2 SNEGSKA (reference sequence). This CDR3 is CSAKLAGEADTQYF. Partial CDR3 DNA: TGCAGTGCTAAACTAGCGGGGGAAGCAGATACG.

Regarding this clone: The read ends 3 residues early relative to the CDR3; the germline J gene fills the gap. This chain connects TRBV28 to TRBJ1-2; 7 bases are a match to TRBD1. Germline V gene data show CDR1 as MDHEN and CDR2 as SYDVKM. The CDR3 extends over 13 amino acids. CDR3 sequence: CASRPTGIRGYTF. Incomplete CDR3 DNA: TGTGCCAGCAGACCGACAGGGATTCGGGGC.

To note about this clone: The read ends 3 residues early relative to the CDR3; the germline J gene fills the gap. The chain couples TRBV19 to TRBJ1-2; D unresolved. Trimming pared 5 bases from V and 6 bases from J, leaving 22 bases between. Germline V gives CDR1 LNHDA, CDR2 SQIVND (reference sequence). This CDR3 contains 16 residues. The DNA read from the CDR3 is TGTGCCAGTAGTTCTTTCGACGGTCTAGGTGGCGATGGC. The encoded protein is CASSSFDGLGGDG. From start to end, the CDR3 is CASSSFDGLGGDGYTF.

As to this clone: Read data end 3 residues before the CDR3 end; the end is taken from the germline J gene. The V and J genes are TRBV4-2 and TRBJ2-3; TRBD2 aligns across 8 bases. V was pared by 4 bases and J by 6 bases, with 9 bases of the junction left unmatched. This CDR3 region has 15 residues. In germline, CDR1 is LGHNA, CDR2 YNFKEQ. Partial CDR3 DNA: TGTGCCAGCAGCCCACAGGGCGGGGGGACTGATACG. It is translated as CASSPQGGGTDT. The full-length CDR3 reads as CASSPQGGGTDTQYF.

A word on this clone: The read terminates 3 residues ahead of where the CDR3 ends, so the germline J gene completes it. The chain joins TRBV6-4 to TRBJ2-2; a weak D match, TRBD2 (5 bases). CDR1 is MRHNA, CDR2 SNTAGT, per germline. The CDR3 contains 13 residues. The ends were cut back, 2 bases at V and 5 bases at J, with 6 bases in the middle. The DNA read from the CDR3 is TGTGCCAGCAGTGACAGCGGTACCGGGGAG. It encodes CASSDSGTGE. The CDR3 reads in full as CASSDSGTGELFF.

Of note for this clone: The read ends 3 residues before the CDR3 terminus; that terminus is restored from the germline J gene. The rearrangement links TRBV5-1 to TRBJ2-1; 10 bases are shared with TRBD2. Trimming cost V 0 bases and J 5 bases; bases outside gene matches: 2. The CDR3 is made up of 15 amino acids. Germline V gene lookup returns CDR1 SGHRS and CDR2 YFSETQ. The part of the CDR3 DNA that was read is TGCGCCAGCAGCTTGGCACTAGCGGGGCACAATGAG. Translated: CASSLALAGHNE. The CDR3 as a whole reads CASSLALAGHNEQFF.

Regarding this clone: The CDR3 extends 3 residues past the end of the read, so its final part is completed from the germline J gene. The chain has TRBV11-2 and TRBJ2-7; TRBD1 aligns across 9 bases. The CDR3 has 15 residues. Per the germline V gene, CDR1 is SGHAT and CDR2 is FQNNGV. The trim removed 0 bases at V and 3 bases at J, leaving 3 bases unmatched. CDR3 DNA, as far as it was read: TGTGCCAGCAGCTTAGATGGGACAGGGTTCTACGAG. The encoded protein is CASSLDGTGFYE. The CDR3 in full is CASSLDGTGFYEQYF. The variable domain in full, completed from reference TRBV11-2 and TRBJ2-7, reads EAGVAQSPRYKIIEKRQSVAFWCNPISGHATLYWYQQILGQGPKLLIQFQNNGVVDDSQLPKDRFSAERLKGVDSTLKIQPAKLEDSAVYLCASSLDGTGFYEQYFGPGTRLTVT.

A note on this clone: The read is 3 residues too short to cover the CDR3 end, so that end is filled in from the germline J gene. V gene TRBV2 combines with J gene TRBJ2-2; TRBD1 might be the D (5 bases). V shed 3 bases and J shed 4 bases, with 12 bases lying between them. Germline lookup yields CDR1 SNHLY and CDR2 FYNNEI. CDR3 size: 15 residues. CDR3 DNA (partial): TGTGCCAGCAGTGATAGGCAGGGCCGCACCGGGGAG. Translating gives CASSDRQGRTGE. The entire CDR3 protein is CASSDRQGRTGELFF.

As regards this clone: The read is 3 residues too short to cover the CDR3 end, so that end is filled in from the germline J gene. This rearrangement joins TRBV20-1 to TRBJ1-1, with D possibly being TRBD1 (5 bases). The germline V and J ends were trimmed by 3 bases and 3 bases, with 8 bases remaining between them. The CDR3 totals 12 residues. Germline CDR1 DFQATT, CDR2 SNEGSKA (reference sequence). CDR3 protein: CSASGGDTEAFF. The CDR3 bases that were read are TGCAGTGCTAGTGGAGGGGACACTGAA.

About this clone itself: The read comes to an end 3 residues before the CDR3 does, leaving the germline J gene to fill in the end. The rearrangement joins TRBV19 to TRBJ1-5; TRBD1 aligns across 9 bases. V shed 4 bases and J 7 bases; nucleotides not matched to a gene: 5. There are 14 residues in the CDR3. Germline loops: CDR1 LNHDA, CDR2 SQIVND (reference sequence). CDR3 sequence reads: CASSTQGAGQPQHF. The part of the CDR3 DNA that was read is TGTGCCAGTAGTACACAGGGGGCAGGGCAGCCC.

Concerning this clone itself: The sequence runs out 3 residues before the end of the CDR3; the remainder is reconstructed from the germline J gene. This chain uses TRBV28 with TRBJ2-7, with 9 bases lining up with TRBD1. The CDR3 has 16 amino acids. Unmatched junction bases numbered 14, after V lost 5 bases and J lost 6 bases. Germline V CDR1 and CDR2: MDHEN, SYDVKM. The covered CDR3 bases are TGTGCCAGCAGTAAAAGCGGACAGGGGCATCTTCTCGAG. Its protein product is CASSKSGQGHLLE. In full, the CDR3 is CASSKSGQGHLLEQYF.

A word on this clone: The sequenced fragment ends 3 residues before the CDR3 boundary, so the rest is inferred from the germline J gene. This chain connects TRBV2 to TRBJ2-3; either TRBD1 or TRBD2 may fit D (5 bases each). Germline loops: CDR1 SNHLY, CDR2 FYNNEI. Trimming removed 8 bases at V and 0 bases at J, with 12 bases between. The CDR3 spans 14 residues. The CDR3 sequence is CASLTEGSTDTQYF. The part of the CDR3 DNA that was read is TGTGCCAGCCTCACCGAGGGGAGCACAGATACG. Supplemented by reference TRBV2 and TRBJ2-3, the full variable domain reads EPEVTQTPSHQVTQMGQEVILRCVPISNHLYFYWYRQILGQKVEFLVSFYNNEISEKSEIFDDQFSVERPDGSNFTLKIRSTKLEDSAMYFCASLTEGSTDTQYFGPGTRLTVL.

For this clone: Read coverage stops 3 residues before the CDR3 terminus; the germline J gene supplies the remainder. V is TRBV7-9 and J is TRBJ2-3, with D uncertain. Trimming removed 6 bases at V and 5 bases at J, with 9 bases between. CDR1 SEHNR and CDR2 FQNEAQ come from the germline V gene (reference sequence). The CDR3 covers 12 residues. The CDR3 sequence is CASRDEQDTQYF. Partial CDR3 DNA: TGTGCCAGCAGAGATGAACAAGATACG.

Remarks on this clone: The read ends 3 residues shy of where the CDR3 ends; the end is completed using the germline J gene. The chain couples TRBV20-1 to TRBJ2-3; D perhaps matches TRBD2 (6 bases). Germline CDR1 reads DFQATT; CDR2 reads SNEGSKA (reference sequence). This CDR3 is built from 15 residues. The germline V and J ends were trimmed by 6 bases and 0 bases, with 16 bases remaining between them. The DNA read from the CDR3 is TGCAGTGCGGGGGGTGACGGCACTAGCACAGATACG. It codes for CSAGGDGTSTDT. The CDR3 as a whole reads CSAGGDGTSTDTQYF.

Points on this clone: With the read ending 3 residues before the CDR3 end, the germline J gene is used to fill in that end. This chain uses TRBV11-2 with TRBJ1-5, with 10 bases identical to TRBD1. The CDR3 has 15 amino acids. With V trimmed by 1 base and J by 6 bases, 3 bases remained unmatched. Per the germline V gene, CDR1 is SGHAT and CDR2 is FQNNGV. The covered CDR3 bases are TGTGCCAGCAGCTTAGGGGACAGGGGAACTCAGCCC. Residues: CASSLGDRGTQP. The entire CDR3 sequence reads CASSLGDRGTQPQHF.

Points on this clone: The DNA ends 3 residues before the CDR3 does, and the rest of the CDR3 is filled in from the germline J gene. This chain links TRBV6-1 with TRBJ2-1; D is possibly TRBD1 (6 bases). The CDR3 runs to 14 residues. Per germline, CDR1 MNHNS and CDR2 SASEGT. V was shortened by 3 bases and J by 6 bases, with 12 bases between the two germline ends. The CDR3 protein is CASSDLQGFNEQFF. Partial CDR3 DNA: TGTGCCAGCAGTGATTTACAGGGTTTCAATGAG.

Points on this clone: The read comes to an end 3 residues before the CDR3 does, leaving the germline J gene to fill in the end. The chain employs TRBV5-6 and TRBJ2-7, with D unresolved. Trimming shortened V by 0 bases and J by 2 bases, and 9 bases separated the two germline ends. Looked up from germline, CDR1 is SGHDT and CDR2 is YYEEEE. There are 14 residues in the CDR3. The CDR3 region is CASSLGQAPYEQYF. The DNA read from the CDR3 is TGTGCCAGCAGCTTGGGGCAGGCCCCCTACGAG. The whole variable domain, remainder taken from reference TRBV5-6 and TRBJ2-7, is DAGVTQSPTHLIKTRGQQVTLRCSPKSGHDTVSWYQQALGQGPQFIFQYYEEEERQRGNFPDRFSGHQFPNYSSELNVNALLLGDSALYLCASSLGQAPYEQYFGPGTRLTVT.